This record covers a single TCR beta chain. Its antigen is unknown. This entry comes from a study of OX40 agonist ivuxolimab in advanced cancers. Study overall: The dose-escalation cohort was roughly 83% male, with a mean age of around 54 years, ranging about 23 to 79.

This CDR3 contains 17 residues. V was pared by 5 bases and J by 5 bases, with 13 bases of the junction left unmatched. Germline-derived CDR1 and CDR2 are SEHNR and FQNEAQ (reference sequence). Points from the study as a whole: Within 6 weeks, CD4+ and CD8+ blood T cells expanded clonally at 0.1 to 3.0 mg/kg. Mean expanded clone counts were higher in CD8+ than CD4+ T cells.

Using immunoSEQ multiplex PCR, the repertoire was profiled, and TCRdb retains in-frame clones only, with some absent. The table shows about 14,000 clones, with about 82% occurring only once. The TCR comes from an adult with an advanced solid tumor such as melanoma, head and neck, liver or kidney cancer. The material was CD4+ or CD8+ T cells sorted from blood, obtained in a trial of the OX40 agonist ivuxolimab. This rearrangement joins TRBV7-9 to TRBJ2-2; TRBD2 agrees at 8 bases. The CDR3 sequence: CASSHPGRESLTGELFF. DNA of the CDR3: TGTGCCAGCAGCCACCCCGGGAGGGAGTCGTTAACCGGGGAGCTGTTTTTT.